Sequencing of this T cell receptor beta chain was carried out in a study of cytomegalovirus exposure and HLA in healthy donors. Study summary: Early released data comprised tens of millions of unique TCRs from HLA-typed donors. Study findings and constraints: Earlier results showed most TCR beta V segments being productive about 87% or about 30% of the time. A later analysis by the authors found several of the most significant clusters apparently linked to common viral pathogens.

Both 60 Vbeta primers and 13 Jbeta primers went into the PCR. Produced via immunoSEQ multiplex PCR; TCRdb's table is partial and in-frame only. This table has fewer than 150,000 clones, about 80% appearing once. The CDR3 sequence is 16 residues long. V was clipped by 5 bases and J by 0 bases, with 14 bases between them. In germline, CDR1 is MGHRA, CDR2 YSYEKL. Remarks on this clone: The antigen remains undetermined.

This chain uses TRBV4-1 with TRBJ2-1; D is possibly TRBD2 (6 bases). Sequenced sample: PBMCs. This clonotype was sampled from a woman aged 40 to 50 in good health and CMV-seropositive. The CDR3 sequence is CASSSLARSSYNEQFF. In DNA, the CDR3 is TGCGCCAGCAGCTCTCTAGCGCGGAGCTCCTACAATGAGCAGTTCTTC.